Shown below are 24 T cell receptor beta chains from a single sample sequenced in a study of T cells in Graves' hyperthyroidism and ophthalmopathy. Amplification targeted TCR beta CDR3 regions from RNA transcripts. TCR CDR3 underwent first-round RT-PCR with the HTBI primer set. TCRdb re-called the multiplex PCR reads through MiXCR, storing one row per CDR3 protein. The sample shows 300,000 to 400,000 distinct CDR3 sequences, approximately 18% of them seen only once. The sample taken for sequencing was blood. The receptors were gathered from a man younger than 35 with Graves' ophthalmopathy.

At least ten counts were recorded for this clonotype. V gene TRBV5-1 combines with J gene TRBJ2-7; D possibly uses TRBD1 or TRBD2 (5 bases each). With 3 bases removed from V and 2 bases from J, the gap between germline ends came to 12 bases. This CDR3 has 14 amino acids. CDR1 and CDR2 from the germline V gene are SGHRS and YFSETQ. CDR3 loop: CASSWGTGAYEQYF. CDR3 sequence (DNA): TGCGCCAGCAGCTGGGGGACGGGTGCCTACGAGCAGTACTTC.

This clonotype was counted at least ten times. This chain connects TRBV12-3 or TRBV12-4 to TRBJ2-1, with 7 nucleotides matching TRBD1. J lost 0 bases, V lost 4 bases, and 6 bases had no gene match. This CDR3 has 16 residues. The CDR3 nucleotides read TGTGCCAGCAGTTCCCAGGGGGAGAACTCCTACAATGAGCAGTTCTTC. This translates into CASSSQGENSYNEQFF.

This clonotype appeared a few times. The chain combines TRBV6-2 or TRBV6-3 with TRBJ1-5; 11 bases are a match to TRBD1. The CDR3 consists of 19 residues. Trimming removed 7 bases from V and 0 bases from J; junction bases left unmatched: 14. Germline V gene lookup returns CDR1 MNHEY and CDR2 SVGEGT. The CDR3 DNA follows: TGTGCCAGCAAGGGGGGCGCAGGGACAGGGGGTCGTAGCAATCAGCCCCAGCATTTT. As protein: CASKGGAGTGGRSNQPQHF.

Ten or more counts support this clonotype. The V and J genes are TRBV12-3 or TRBV12-4 and TRBJ2-5; D might be TRBD1 (5 bases). Trimming stripped 0 bases from V and 5 bases from J, with 10 bases between. The CDR3 covers 14 residues. CDR3 sequence reads: CASSLASGPETQYF. DNA of the CDR3: TGTGCCAGCAGTTTAGCCTCAGGGCCGGAGACCCAGTACTTC.

This clonotype was counted ten times or more. The V gene is TRBV28, the J gene TRBJ1-5, with 7 bases matching TRBD1. The CDR3 runs 13 residues. Germline V CDR1 and CDR2: MDHEN, SYDVKM. V was clipped by 7 bases and J by 2 bases; unmatched bases: 2. The CDR3 bases are TGTGCCAGCAACGGACAGGGCAATCAGCCCCAGCATTTT. Translated, it gives CASNGQGNQPQHF.

The table lists this clonotype with many counts. This chain links TRBV2 with TRBJ1-1; D is ambiguous. The CDR3 length is 15 residues. The V end lost 6 bases, the J end lost 0 bases, and 14 bases lay between the germline ends. CDR1 SNHLY and CDR2 FYNNEI come from the germline V gene. The CDR3 here is CASRSTLAMNTEAFF. CDR3 nucleotide sequence: TGTGCCAGCAGGTCGACCCTAGCCATGAACACTGAAGCTTTCTTT.

This chain links TRBV20-1 with TRBJ2-1, with a weak D call TRBD2 (7 bases). The CDR3 spans 16 residues. Between the trimmed V and J ends, which lost 3 bases and 7 bases, there was a span of 22 bases. Germline-derived CDR1 and CDR2 are DFQATT and SNEGSKA (reference sequence). CDR3 sequence (DNA): TGCAGTGCTAGTCGCCTGGGGAGGGGGGGCGAAAATGAGCAGTTCTTC. It encodes CSASRLGRGGENEQFF.

This clonotype was counted ten times or more. J is TRBJ1-6 and V is TRBV5-1; a weak D match, TRBD1 (6 bases). Per germline, CDR1 SGHRS and CDR2 YFSETQ. Between the trimmed V and J ends, which lost 4 bases and 8 bases, there was a span of 13 bases. CDR3 size: 14 residues. The CDR3 DNA reads as TGCGCCAGCAGCCTCGGACAGTTGGATTCACCCCTCCACTTT. Its protein is CASSLGQLDSPLHF. Filled out from reference TRBV5-1 and TRBJ1-6, the complete variable domain reads KAGVTQTPRYLIKTRGQQVTLSCSPISGHRSVSWYQQTPGQGLQFLFEYFSETQRNKGNFPGRFSGRQFSNSRSEMNVSTLELGDSALYLCASSLGQLDSPLHFGNGTRLTVT.

The chain couples TRBV7-3 to TRBJ2-1; 10 nucleotides align to TRBD2. Trimming cost V 1 base and J 9 bases; bases outside gene matches: 9. The CDR3 loop spans 16 amino acids. Germline values: CDR1 SGHTA, CDR2 FQGTGA. The CDR3 loop is CASSLMSSGGRGEQFF. The CDR3 nucleotides are TGTGCCAGCAGCTTAATGAGTAGCGGGGGGCGGGGTGAGCAGTTCTTC. The full variable domain, with the rest looked up from reference TRBV7-3 and TRBJ2-1, is GAGVSQTPSNKVTEKGKYVELRCDPISGHTALYWYRQSLGQGPEFLIYFQGTGAADDSGLPNDRFFAVRPEGSVSTLKIQRTERGDSAVYLCASSLMSSGGRGEQFFGPGTRLTVL.

This clonotype was seen a handful of times. The rearrangement joins TRBV4-1 to TRBJ2-1, with 9 bases aligning to TRBD1. The CDR3 has 17 amino acids. The J segment lost 7 bases and the V segment lost 1 base, leaving 11 bases of the junction unmatched. The germline CDR1 and CDR2 sequences are MGHRA and YSYEKL. This chain's CDR3 is CASSQASSVGTGNEQFF. Written as DNA, the CDR3 is TGCGCCAGCAGCCAAGCTTCTTCTGTTGGGACAGGGAATGAGCAGTTCTTC.

This clonotype was counted ten times or more. The CDR3 DNA sequence: TGTGCCAGCAGCTTAGAGCAGGGGCTGAACAATGAGCAGTTCTTC. This encodes CASSLEQGLNNEQFF. The V call is TRBV7-9, the J call TRBJ2-1; TRBD1 might be the D (6 bases). The V end was cut by 1 base, the J end by 5 bases, with 12 bases between. The CDR3 consists of 15 residues. Germline assignment: CDR1 SEHNR and CDR2 FQNEAQ (reference sequence). The full variable domain, rest sourced from reference TRBV7-9 and TRBJ2-1, is DTGVSQNPRHKITKRGQNVTFRCDPISEHNRLYWYRQTLGQGPEFLTYFQNEAQLEKSRLLSDRFSAERPKGSFSTLEIQRTEQGDSAMYLCASSLEQGLNNEQFFGPGTRLTVL.

Comment on this clonotype: The conserved closing phenylalanine or tryptophan is absent in this CDR3, likely reflecting a read error. The V call is TRBV19, the J call TRBJ1-1; D perhaps matches TRBD1 (5 bases). V lost 6 bases to trimming and J lost 0 bases, with 17 bases between them. Germline V CDR1 and CDR2: LNHDA, SQIVND (reference sequence). This CDR3 region has 16 residues. In DNA, the CDR3 is TGTGCCAGTAGAGATCTACAGGTCCTCATGAACACTGAAGCTTTCCTT. Translated: CASRDLQVLMNTEAFL.

V gene TRBV6-1 combines with J gene TRBJ2-1; tentatively, D is TRBD1 (6 bases). CDR3 length equals 16 residues. V was pared by 2 bases and J by 2 bases, with 13 bases between. Germline V gene lookup returns CDR1 MNHNS and CDR2 SASEGT. The CDR3 spells CASSESLDRPYNEQFF. CDR3 sequence (DNA): TGTGCCAGCAGTGAATCCCTGGACAGACCCTACAATGAGCAGTTCTTC.

This clonotype was seen ten or more times. The chain is built from TRBV6-1 and TRBJ1-2; 7 nucleotides align to TRBD1. The CDR3 length is 13 residues. Looked up from germline, CDR1 is MNHNS and CDR2 is SASEGT. With V trimmed by 4 bases and J by 3 bases, 2 bases remained unmatched. The CDR3 DNA follows: TGTGCCAGCAGTGGAGACAGGGACTATGGCTACACCTTC. It translates to CASSGDRDYGYTF.

This clonotype was recorded many times. The chain employs TRBV12-3 or TRBV12-4 and TRBJ2-1; D is unclear. V lost 7 bases and J 4 bases, leaving 8 bases between the germline ends. This CDR3 is built from 12 residues. This CDR3 reads CASNYGYNEQFF. CDR3 DNA sequence: TGTGCCAGCAACTATGGTTACAATGAGCAGTTCTTC.

This clonotype was found many times. The junction departs from the called germline gene at one end, perhaps through a read error. This chain links TRBV6-5 with TRBJ2-3, with 9 nucleotides matching TRBD2. The germline V gene has CDR1 MNHEY and CDR2 SVGAGI. The CDR3 length is 15 residues. The chain's CDR3 is CASSYSGTSRDTQYF. CDR3 nucleotide sequence: TGTGCCAGCAGTTACTCGGGGACTAGCAGAGATACGCAGTATTTT.

This clonotype was recorded at least ten times. The chain combines TRBV6-1 with TRBJ2-7, with a tentative D call TRBD1 (6 bases). The V end was cut by 3 bases, the J end by 2 bases, with 23 bases between. Per germline, CDR1 MNHNS and CDR2 SASEGT. There are 18 residues in the CDR3. For the CDR3, the DNA is TGTGCCAGCAGTGATCTCCTAGGGGAGACAGGATATCCCTACGAGCAGTACTTC. Residues: CASSDLLGETGYPYEQYF.

In this sample, this clonotype turned up many times. The chain recombines TRBV5-1 with TRBJ1-1, with D maybe TRBD1 (5 bases). In germline, CDR1 is SGHRS, CDR2 YFSETQ. The CDR3 totals 14 residues. V was pared by 4 bases and J by 0 bases, with 10 bases between. This chain's CDR3 is CASSIQGLNTEAFF. In DNA, the CDR3 is TGCGCCAGCAGCATCCAGGGTTTGAACACTGAAGCTTTCTTT. Looking up the rest from reference TRBV5-1 and TRBJ1-1 gives the full variable domain: KAGVTQTPRYLIKTRGQQVTLSCSPISGHRSVSWYQQTPGQGLQFLFEYFSETQRNKGNFPGRFSGRQFSNSRSEMNVSTLELGDSALYLCASSIQGLNTEAFFGQGTRLTVV.

This clonotype has a count of ten or more. The rearrangement joins TRBV24-1 to TRBJ2-1, with a tentative D call TRBD2 (5 bases). Trimming took 7 bases from V and 7 from J, leaving 10 bases between them. The CDR3 is made up of 12 amino acids. Germline V CDR1 and CDR2: KGHDR, SFDVKD. The CDR3 sequence: CATSNWRNEQFF. The CDR3 coding sequence is TGTGCCACCAGCAACTGGAGGAATGAGCAGTTCTTC.

The chain couples TRBV6-1 to TRBJ1-1; a weak D match, TRBD1 (6 bases). Germline CDR1 MNHNS, CDR2 SASEGT. V was trimmed by 2 bases and J by 4 bases, leaving 14 bases between them. CDR3 size: 15 residues. The CDR3 sequence: CASSEIRGRATEAFF. The CDR3 bases are TGTGCCAGCAGTGAAATCAGGGGACGGGCCACTGAAGCTTTCTTT.

This clonotype has just a few counts. V usage is TRBV5-5 and J usage is TRBJ2-7; TRBD2 matches 14 bases. The CDR3 sequence is 15 residues long. V was clipped by 3 bases and J by 6 bases; unmatched bases: 5. The germline V gene has CDR1 SGHKS and CDR2 YYEKEE (reference sequence). The CDR3 region has the DNA TGTGCCAGCAGCTCGACTAGCGGGGGGGCCGGCGAGCAGTACTTC. Encoded protein: CASSSTSGGAGEQYF.

This clonotype has more than one count but fewer than ten. The genes are TRBV4-1 and TRBJ1-2, with TRBD1 matching over 7 bases. This CDR3 spans 13 amino acids. V shed 3 bases, J shed 8 bases, and the junction held 6 bases outside the gene matches. Per the germline V gene, CDR1 is MGHRA and CDR2 is YSYEKL. The CDR3, as DNA: TGCGCCAGCAGCCAGGTTACAGGGGAAGGCTACACCTTC. It encodes CASSQVTGEGYTF.

The V gene is TRBV29-1, the J gene TRBJ2-7, with no clear D. Germline lookup yields CDR1 SQVTM and CDR2 ANQGSEA. The V gene lost 1 base and the J gene lost 4 bases, with 5 bases spanning the gap. This CDR3 contains 11 residues. CDR3 protein: CSVEARYEQYF. CDR3 coding DNA: TGCAGCGTTGAAGCAAGGTACGAGCAGTACTTC.

The chain has TRBV4-1 and TRBJ2-1, with D possibly TRBD2 on 5 matching bases. The CDR3 is made up of 12 amino acids. Germline V CDR1 and CDR2: MGHRA, YSYEKL. The V and J ends lost 4 bases and 8 bases respectively, with 9 bases between them. The CDR3 DNA reads as TGCGCCAGCAGCCCCTCGAGGGATGAGCAGTTCTTC. Translation gives CASSPSRDEQFF.